The rows below give T cell receptor beta chains drawn from one sample of a study of vaccination and CD4 T cells after COVID-19. TCRdb re-called the PCR reads with MiXCR, one entry per CDR3 protein. Here the sample spans more than 10,000 distinct CDR3 sequences, less than 65% being singletons. No antigen has been identified for these receptors. Sequences were obtained from CD4+ T cells from blood, cultured in vitro. These receptors were taken from a human donor who had recovered from COVID-19. Both conserved end residues are part of each CDR3. The order of the fields is V gene, J gene, CDR3 protein.

V: TRBV21-1; J: TRBJ2-7; CDR3: CASSKALWGSSGRIYEQYF
V: TRBV7-8; J: TRBJ1-1; CDR3: CASSSRQGRGMNTEAFF
V: TRBV10-2; J: TRBJ2-7; CDR3: CASGNYEQYF
V: TRBV29-1; J: TRBJ2-7; CDR3: CSAGTGTGGEQYF
V: TRBV5-8; J: TRBJ1-2; CDR3: CASLDRGYYGYTF
V: TRBV20-1; J: TRBJ2-3; CDR3: CSGEGGLHTQYF
V: TRBV18; J: TRBJ2-5; CDR3: CASSPQLQETQYF
V: TRBV6-1; J: TRBJ2-7; CDR3: CASSTTRGGTGLYEQYF
V: TRBV6-5; J: TRBJ1-1; CDR3: CASSYSTGLTEAFF
V: TRBV27; J: TRBJ2-2; CDR3: CASSRRTGANVLTFGAGELFF
V: TRBV5-1; J: TRBJ1-6; CDR3: CASSSNVRRDNSPLHF
V: TRBV15; J: TRBJ2-3; CDR3: CATNSREYDTQYF
V: TRBV6-2/TRBV6-3; J: TRBJ2-5; CDR3: CASSKPTRVETQYF
V: TRBV6-1; J: TRBJ1-2; CDR3: CASNRDITPLGNYGYTF
V: TRBV6-5; J: TRBJ1-5; CDR3: CASSYSIGQGPYSNQPQHF
V: TRBV20-1; J: TRBJ2-5; CDR3: CSARDPGRGYPNQETQYF
V: TRBV19; J: TRBJ2-2; CDR3: CAIQGALGTGELFF
V: TRBV6-1; J: TRBJ2-1; CDR3: CAIRTSPILGNEQFF
V: TRBV6-5; J: TRBJ1-1; CDR3: CASSSPRGKDEAFF
V: TRBV7-9; J: TRBJ2-3; CDR3: CASSLGDGRTDTQYF
V: TRBV11-2; J: TRBJ2-5; CDR3: CASSLSGGAETQYF
V: TRBV20-1; J: TRBJ1-1; CDR3: CSAKKGSFMNTEAFF
V: TRBV2; J: TRBJ1-5; CDR3: CASSRQDNSNQPQHF
V: TRBV7-6; J: TRBJ2-3; CDR3: CASSLRPGTASTDTQYF
V: TRBV20-1; J: TRBJ2-3; CDR3: CSANGGWGEQYF
V: TRBV6-1; J: TRBJ2-1; CDR3: CASSEDRASSYNEQFF
V: TRBV28; J: TRBJ1-6; CDR3: CASGTGVTYNSPLHF